This entry features one T cell receptor beta chain sequence. Its antigen is unknown. The V end lost 1 base, the J end lost 4 bases, and 20 bases lay between the germline ends. CDR1 is SGHKS and CDR2 is YYEKEE in the germline V gene (reference sequence). The CDR3 contains 17 residues. The data stem from a study of shared clonotypes between healthy human individuals. Whole-study results and caveats: The low donor count limited represented genetic and exposure-history diversity.

Here immunoSEQ multiplex PCR was the method, and the copy in TCRdb shows in-frame clones only, minus some. There are more than 1.2 million clones in the sample; approximately 98.5% occur only once, and about 0.34% lies in the top ten. V and J are TRBV5-5 and TRBJ2-5, with D possibly being TRBD1 (5 bases). This TCR was recovered from a man aged 25 to 45 in good health. The sample comprised naive CD4+ T cells sorted from blood. Subset here: CD45RA+ positively selected. The CDR3 DNA follows: TGTGCCAGCAGCTTGAGGTTCAGGGATGTAACTATAGAGACCCAGTACTTC. It translates to CASSLRFRDVTIETQYF.